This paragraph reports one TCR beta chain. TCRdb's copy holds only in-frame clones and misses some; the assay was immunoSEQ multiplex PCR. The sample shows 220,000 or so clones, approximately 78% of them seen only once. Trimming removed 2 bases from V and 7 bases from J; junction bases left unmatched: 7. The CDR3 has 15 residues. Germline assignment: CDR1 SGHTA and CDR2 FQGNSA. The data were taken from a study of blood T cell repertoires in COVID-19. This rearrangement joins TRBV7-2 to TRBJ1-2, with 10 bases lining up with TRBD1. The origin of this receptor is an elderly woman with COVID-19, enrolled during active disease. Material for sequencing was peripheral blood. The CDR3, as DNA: TGTGCCAGCAGCTTATCCCCGGGACAGGGGTTTGGCTACACCTTC. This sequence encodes CASSLSPGQGFGYTF.